This paragraph covers one T cell receptor (beta chain) sequence. The data are from a study of blood T cell repertoires in COVID-19. Looking at the study overall: COVID-19 samples collected from the United States, Italy and Spain covered acute and convalescent phases. Sample material is recorded as cDNA or gDNA derived from T cells, B-cell-depleted T cells, or PBMCs.

The germline CDR1 and CDR2 sequences are MNHNY and SVGAGI (reference sequence). Trimming pared 5 bases from V and 4 bases from J, leaving 17 bases between. CDR3 length equals 15 residues. Authors' analysis steps: Nucleated cell number was recorded as an estimate derived from reference gene primer amplification. The assay was immunoSEQ multiplex PCR, and TCRdb's table has in-frame clones only and misses some. Clone size and V and J calls were adopted from that table, with D and trimming inferred from the DNA. The sample has around 140,000 clones; about 88% are singletons. Seattle cases were enrolled at active infection and followed longitudinally.

The sample comprised peripheral blood. The clonotype was recovered from a human donor with COVID-19, enrolled during active disease. The donor label of this sample is uncertain. The J gene is TRBJ1-2, the V gene TRBV6-6; D is unclear. The CDR3 region has the DNA TGTGCCAGCAGTACTGAGTCTGCCAGCGGCTATGGCTACACCTTC. It specifies CASSTESASGYGYTF.